These 20 T cell receptor beta chains share one sample of origin, sequenced in a study of T cells in Graves' hyperthyroidism and ophthalmopathy. Amplification of TCR beta CDR3 regions was performed using RNA transcripts as template. Carried out on the TCR CDR3, a first-round RT-PCR used the HTBI primer set. TCRdb re-called the multiplex PCR reads with MiXCR, one entry per CDR3 protein. The sample gives 250,000 to 300,000 distinct CDR3 sequences, about 15% of which show up once; 30% is in the top ten. The sequenced sample consisted of blood. These TCRs come from a woman in her fifties or sixties with Graves' hyperthyroidism that later progressed to Graves' ophthalmopathy.

This clonotype has ten or more counts. The V gene is TRBV20-1, the J gene TRBJ2-7, with 7 bases aligning to TRBD1. The CDR3 has 16 amino acids. The germline V gene has CDR1 DFQATT and CDR2 SNEGSKA (reference sequence). V shed 0 bases and J 5 bases; nucleotides not matched to a gene: 13. CDR3 residues: CSARDSVGQHPHEQYF. CDR3 bases: TGCAGTGCTAGAGACTCCGTGGGACAGCACCCCCACGAGCAGTACTTC.

This clonotype was seen at least ten times. The chain employs TRBV28 and TRBJ1-2; 9 nucleotides align to TRBD1. Losses at the gene ends were 6 bases for V and 7 bases for J; bases not matched to a gene: 6. Germline values: CDR1 MDHEN, CDR2 SYDVKM. The CDR3 is 13 amino acids. The CDR3 region has the DNA TGTGCCAGCAGCACAGGGGGCAGGAGTGGCTACACCTTC. Its translation is CASSTGGRSGYTF.

This clonotype appeared many times. The chain links TRBV7-9 to TRBJ1-5; the D gene is possibly TRBD1 (6 bases). Germline-derived CDR1 and CDR2 are SEHNR and FQNEAQ (reference sequence). The V end was cut by 6 bases, the J end by 2 bases, with 11 bases between. This CDR3 is built from 14 residues. CDR3 sequence (DNA): TGTGCCAGCAGTTGGACAGAGGGCAATCAGCCCCAGCATTTT. It translates to CASSWTEGNQPQHF.

This clonotype was observed a handful of times. A read error is possible here, since a much larger clone lies one base away. This chain joins TRBV19 and TRBJ2-2; D might be TRBD2 (6 bases). This CDR3 is built from 14 residues. Looked up from germline, CDR1 is LNHDA and CDR2 is SQIVND (reference sequence). DNA for the CDR3: TGTGCCACCAGGAAAGCGTCCCGCGGCGGGAAGCTGTTTTTT. The encoded protein is CATRKASRGGKLFF.

This clonotype was counted at least ten times. The chain carries TRBV7-9 and TRBJ1-2, with D unclear. The CDR3 spans 13 residues. V was pared by 1 base and J by 8 bases, with 11 bases between. Germline V gene data show CDR1 as SEHNR and CDR2 as FQNEAQ (reference sequence). CDR3 coding DNA: TGTGCCAGCAGCTTAGGACCCGGTGGGGGCTACACCTTC. It yields the protein CASSLGPGGGYTF.

The sample holds many counts of this clonotype. The CDR3 is CASSLLAGAGQETQYF. CDR3 coding DNA: TGTGCCAGCAGCCTGTTAGCGGGAGCGGGGCAAGAGACCCAGTACTTC. V and J are TRBV3-1 and TRBJ2-5; 9 bases align to TRBD2. The germline V gene encodes CDR1 LGHDT and CDR2 YNNKEL (reference sequence). After removal of 4 bases from V and 2 bases from J, the junction contained 8 bases not matched to a gene. The CDR3 is made up of 16 amino acids.

A few counts support this clonotype. The CDR3 DNA reads as TGTGCCAGCAGCGAGGATACTAGCACAGATACGCAGTATTTT. Encoded protein: CASSEDTSTDTQYF. V gene TRBV4-2 combines with J gene TRBJ2-3; D gene ambiguous. CDR1 and CDR2 from the germline V gene are LGHNA and YNFKEQ. V was trimmed by 5 bases and J by 0 bases, leaving 9 bases between them. CDR3 length: 14 amino acids.

At least ten counts were recorded for this clonotype. One end of the junction does not line up with germline, which may come from a read error. The rearrangement links TRBV5-1 to TRBJ2-3; 8 positions match TRBD2. The CDR3 has 14 residues. Germline-derived CDR1 and CDR2 are SGHRS and YFSETQ. CDR3 amino acids: CASSLAGSTDTQYF. The CDR3 DNA sequence: TGTGCCAGCAGTTTAGCGGGGAGCACAGATACGCAGTATTTT. Based on the CDR3 plus reference TRBV5-1 and TRBJ2-3, the full variable domain is KAGVTQTPRYLIKTRGQQVTLSCSPISGHRSVSWYQQTPGQGLQFLFEYFSETQRNKGNFPGRFSGRQFSNSRSEMNVSTLELGDSALYLCASSLAGSTDTQYFGPGTRLTVL.

In this sample, this clonotype turned up a few times. The chain has TRBV7-9 and TRBJ1-2; D might be TRBD1 (6 bases). V gave up 1 base and J gave up 4 bases, with 28 bases separating them. This CDR3 spans 20 amino acids. Germline CDR1 is SEHNR and CDR2 is FQNEAQ (reference sequence). The CDR3 reads CASSLVRLRDTPTGGYGYTF. In DNA form, the CDR3 reads TGTGCCAGCAGCTTAGTTCGCCTCCGGGACACCCCCACCGGAGGCTATGGCTACACCTTC.

Concerning this clonotype itself: The junction differs from germline at one of its ends, possibly a read error. V and J are TRBV10-3 and TRBJ2-5, with TRBD1 identical over 10 bases. CDR1 is ENHRY and CDR2 is SYGVKD in the germline V gene. The CDR3 is 14 residues long. The CDR3 is CAIGDRGPQEIQYF. The CDR3 coding sequence is TGTGCCATCGGGGACAGGGGCCCTCAAGAGATCCAGTACTTC.

The table lists this clonotype with a few counts. The CDR3 DNA reads TGCAGTGCTAGAACCTGGAATCAGCCCCAGCATTTT. This sequence encodes CSARTWNQPQHF. This chain joins TRBV20-1 and TRBJ1-5; D is undetermined. This CDR3 is 12 amino acids long. Germline assignment: CDR1 DFQATT and CDR2 SNEGSKA (reference sequence). V lost 2 bases to trimming and J lost 4 bases, with 6 bases between them.

The rearrangement joins TRBV6-1 to TRBJ2-1; perhaps TRBD2 as D (7 bases). Germline V lookup: CDR1 MNHNS, CDR2 SASEGT. Trimming took 5 bases from V and 5 from J, leaving 22 bases between them. The CDR3 runs to 17 residues. CDR3 residues: CASSIEGGIEVDNEQFF. The CDR3 nucleotides read TGTGCCAGCAGTATTGAGGGGGGGATCGAGGTGGACAATGAGCAGTTCTTC.

This clonotype has ten or more counts. This chain connects TRBV5-5 to TRBJ2-1; 7 bases are a match to TRBD2. Germline assignment: CDR1 SGHKS and CDR2 YYEKEE (reference sequence). V was pared by 4 bases and J by 0 bases, with 4 bases of the junction left unmatched. The CDR3 runs 15 residues. DNA of the CDR3: TGTGCCAGCAGCACCACTAGCGACTCCTACAATGAGCAGTTCTTC. Translated, it gives CASSTTSDSYNEQFF.

This clonotype was recorded only once. The chain joins TRBV2 to TRBJ2-7; D may match TRBD1 or TRBD2 (5 bases each). This CDR3 has 11 amino acids. Looked up from germline, CDR1 is SNHLY and CDR2 is FYNNEI. V lost 4 bases, J lost 12 bases, and 13 bases lay in between. Here the CDR3 reads CASSARGRPYF. CDR3 DNA sequence: TGTGCCAGCAGTGCCCGGGGCCGGCCGTACTTC. Full variable domain (rest looked up from reference TRBV2 and TRBJ2-7): EPEVTQTPSHQVTQMGQEVILRCVPISNHLYFYWYRQILGQKVEFLVSFYNNEISEKSEIFDDQFSVERPDGSNFTLKIRSTKLEDSAMYFCASSARGRPYFGPGTRLTVT.

This chain connects TRBV7-9 to TRBJ2-5, with 10 positions matching TRBD2. Trimming took 1 base from V and 4 from J; bases not matched to a gene: 6. Germline V lookup: CDR1 SEHNR, CDR2 FQNEAQ (reference sequence). This CDR3 region has 16 residues. CDR3 residues: CASSLGSSGSGETQYF. CDR3 DNA: TGTGCCAGCAGCTTAGGGTCTAGCGGGAGCGGAGAGACCCAGTACTTC.

As to this clonotype: A read error may be the cause here, since a much bigger clone is one base away. The rearrangement links TRBV28 to TRBJ2-4, with D perhaps TRBD1 (5 bases). Germline loops: CDR1 MDHEN, CDR2 SYDVKM. Trimming took off 6 bases at V and 0 bases at J, with 15 bases between the two ends. The CDR3 is made up of 16 amino acids. CDR3 sequence (DNA): TGTGCCAGCAGCGTACTCGAACAGGTAGCCAAAAACATTCAGTACTTC. Translation: CASSVLEQVAKNIQYF.

The sample holds many counts of this clonotype. The V call is TRBV11-2, the J call TRBJ1-2; D perhaps matches TRBD1 (6 bases). Trimming shortened V by 5 bases and J by 8 bases, and 18 bases separated the two germline ends. The CDR3 spans 14 residues. Germline CDR1 and CDR2: SGHAT and FQNNGV. The CDR3 sequence: CASSQGPQGWGYTF. The DNA of the CDR3 is TGTGCCAGCAGCCAGGGCCCTCAGGGGTGGGGCTACACCTTC. The whole variable domain, remainder taken from reference TRBV11-2 and TRBJ1-2, is EAGVAQSPRYKIIEKRQSVAFWCNPISGHATLYWYQQILGQGPKLLIQFQNNGVVDDSQLPKDRFSAERLKGVDSTLKIQPAKLEDSAVYLCASSQGPQGWGYTFGSGTRLTVV.

This clonotype was counted only a few times. A much larger clone lies one base from this, so it may be a read error. The chain recombines TRBV12-3 or TRBV12-4 with TRBJ2-3; tentatively, D is TRBD1 (6 bases). V lost 7 bases and J 4 bases, leaving 12 bases between the germline ends. This CDR3 contains 13 residues. CDR3 DNA: TGTGCCAGCAATAGGGGGAGCCCAGATACGCAGTATTTT. Translated, it gives CASNRGSPDTQYF.

There are many counts of this clonotype. This chain joins TRBV20-1 and TRBJ1-5; D unresolved. With 0 bases removed from V and 2 bases from J, the gap between germline ends came to 17 bases. The germline V gene encodes CDR1 DFQATT and CDR2 SNEGSKA (reference sequence). The CDR3 has 17 residues. The CDR3 sequence: CSARDGWQAMGNQPQHF. CDR3 sequence (DNA): TGCAGTGCTAGAGATGGTTGGCAGGCGATGGGCAATCAGCCCCAGCATTTT.

This clonotype was counted at least ten times. The chain couples TRBV4-1 to TRBJ1-1; tentatively, D is TRBD1 (5 bases). Trimming took off 0 bases at V and 3 bases at J, with 17 bases between the two ends. Germline V gene data show CDR1 as MGHRA and CDR2 as YSYEKL. CDR3 length equals 17 residues. The CDR3 protein is CASSQEGTAYRDTEAFF. The CDR3 nucleotides are TGCGCCAGCAGCCAAGAAGGGACCGCTTACCGAGACACTGAAGCTTTCTTT.